This TCR beta chain was recorded in a study of T-cell reconstitution after alpha-beta-depleted transplantation in children. Study observations and caveats: Newly made T cells mostly supplied T-cell counts and diversity one year after transplant. Several hundred expanded graft clones reportedly gave rise to the alpha-beta T cells present about two months after transplant.

Ten or more counts support this clonotype. The antigen remains unidentified. Germline loops: CDR1 DFQATT, CDR2 SNEGSKA (reference sequence). This CDR3 has 16 residues. V gave up 3 bases and J gave up 5 bases, with 22 bases separating them. Library preparation (for TCRbeta) was performed with unique molecular identifiers. TCRdb analysed the PCR reads with MiXCR anew, one entry per CDR3 protein. Counted here are 120,000 to 150,000 distinct CDR3 sequences, 8% to 10% occurring once; the ten biggest clones make up roughly 20%. The sample consisted of PBMCs, mostly from graft donor cells, taken 180 days after TCRalphabeta/CD19-depleted stem cell transplant. The chain employs TRBV20-1 and TRBJ1-2; possible D gene TRBD1, 6 bases. The TCR comes from a female patient younger than 10 who had a stem cell transplant for congenital amegakaryocytic thrombocytopenia, so the T cells may come from the graft donor. This CDR3 is CSASLLLGAPGYGYTF. The DNA for the CDR3 is TGCAGTGCTAGCCTTCTATTGGGGGCGCCGGGGTATGGCTACACCTTC.